Below, 9 T cell receptor beta chains from the same sample are listed, as sequenced in a study of T cell responses to AZD1222 COVID-19 vaccine. Only in-frame clones appear in the TCRdb table, and some are missing; sequencing was by immunoSEQ multiplex PCR. Of around 130,000 clones listed, over 85% were seen once; the top ten hold 4.5% to 6%. This material consisted of peripheral blood, taken on day 0 of AZD1222 vaccination. The source of these receptors is an adult in good health.

This chain joins TRBV5-4 and TRBJ1-1, with a tentative D call TRBD1 (6 bases). Trimming shortened V by 2 bases and J by 4 bases, and 12 bases separated the two germline ends. CDR3 size: 14 residues. Per the germline V gene, CDR1 is SGHNT and CDR2 is YYREEE (reference sequence). The CDR3 coding sequence is TGTGCCAGCAGCTTTCAGGGGTGGTCCACTGAAGCTTTCTTT. It specifies CASSFQGWSTEAFF.

The genes are TRBV5-1 and TRBJ2-1; no definite D call. The CDR3 contains 12 residues. The V end was cut by 2 bases, the J end by 9 bases, with 9 bases between. Germline CDR1 and CDR2: SGHRS and YFSETQ. The CDR3 region is CASSLTRGEQFF. The DNA for the CDR3 is TGCGCCAGCAGCTTAACTCGTGGTGAGCAGTTCTTC.

The sample holds a few counts of this clone. The V call is TRBV6-4, the J call TRBJ2-5; TRBD1 aligns across 8 bases. The CDR3 length is 17 residues. Trimming took 6 bases from V and 4 from J; bases not matched to a gene: 16. Germline V gives CDR1 MRHNA, CDR2 SNTAGT. The CDR3 DNA reads as TGTGCCAGCAGGGGCGGTAACGCGACAGGGGTCGGAGAGACCCAGTACTTC. Encoded protein: CASRGGNATGVGETQYF.

In its sample, this clone was seen once. This rearrangement joins TRBV2 to TRBJ2-5; tentatively, D is TRBD2 (8 bases). V was cut by 6 bases and J by 1 base, with 21 bases left in between. The CDR3 is 17 residues long. Germline V lookup: CDR1 SNHLY, CDR2 FYNNEI. The CDR3 is CASRDYRGAGVQETQYF. Here the CDR3 DNA reads TGTGCCAGCAGGGATTACAGGGGAGCGGGGGTCCAAGAGACCCAGTACTTC. Together with reference TRBV2 and TRBJ2-5, the CDR3 gives the full variable domain: EPEVTQTPSHQVTQMGQEVILRCVPISNHLYFYWYRQILGQKVEFLVSFYNNEISEKSEIFDDQFSVERPDGSNFTLKIRSTKLEDSAMYFCASRDYRGAGVQETQYFGPGTRLLVL.

This clone appeared once. The chain uses TRBV7-9 and TRBJ2-3; no reliable D call. This CDR3 contains 15 residues. The V gene lost 4 bases and the J gene lost 6 bases, with 17 bases spanning the gap. The germline CDR1 and CDR2 sequences are SEHNR and FQNEAQ (reference sequence). CDR3: CASSSPTGSRDTQYF. In nucleotides, the CDR3 is TGTGCCAGCAGCTCCCCGACTGGGTCCCGGGATACGCAGTATTTT. Looking up the rest from reference TRBV7-9 and TRBJ2-3 gives the full variable domain: DTGVSQNPRHKITKRGQNVTFRCDPISEHNRLYWYRQTLGQGPEFLTYFQNEAQLEKSRLLSDRFSAERPKGSFSTLEIQRTEQGDSAMYLCASSSPTGSRDTQYFGPGTRLTVL.

The chain employs TRBV25-1 and TRBJ2-3; perhaps TRBD2 as D (7 bases). Trimming left V 10 bases short and J 6 bases short, with 20 bases between. Germline V CDR1 and CDR2: MGHDK, SYGVNS. This CDR3 is 14 amino acids long. CDR3 nucleotide sequence: TGTGCCATTAGTGTGGCGGGGGCGTCGGATACGCAGTATTTT. This sequence encodes CAISVAGASDTQYF.

The chain employs TRBV7-2 and TRBJ2-1; D is perhaps TRBD2 (5 bases). The ends were cut back, 5 bases at V and 0 bases at J, with 20 bases in the middle. Germline V gene sequence: CDR1 SGHTA, CDR2 FQGNSA. This CDR3 is built from 18 residues. CDR3 in DNA: TGTGCCAGCAGCCACGTAGCGCGACCCCTGAGCTCCTACAATGAGCAGTTCTTC. This translates into CASSHVARPLSSYNEQFF.

The chain has TRBV19 and TRBJ2-5, with TRBD1 as a possible D gene (5 bases). Per germline, CDR1 LNHDA and CDR2 SQIVND (reference sequence). V lost 5 bases and J lost 10, with 26 bases in between. The CDR3 loop spans 16 amino acids. The CDR3 here is CASSAPKTGPREVQYF. DNA for the CDR3: TGTGCCAGTAGTGCCCCCAAAACAGGTCCAAGAGAAGTCCAGTACTTC.

The chain carries TRBV3-1 (or the pseudogene TRBV3-2) and TRBJ1-2, with D possibly being TRBD1 (5 bases). The CDR3 consists of 16 residues. The V end lost 4 bases, the J end lost 5 bases, and 20 bases lay between the germline ends. Germline CDR1 LGHDT, CDR2 YNNKEL (reference sequence). CDR3 nucleotide sequence: TGTGCCAGCAGCCCAACCCTCGAAGGGGCCCTTTATGGCTACACCTTC. It encodes CASSPTLEGALYGYTF.